A single sample gave rise to the 28 T cell receptor beta chains below, sequenced in a study of PD-1 blockade in mismatch repair-deficient tumors (TCRdb year 2017). Library preparation was by the immunoSEQ multiplex PCR assay. The table was pulled from immuneACCESS by TCRdb, which kept in-frame rearrangements only. Such tables lose some clones; where checked, under half of the loss comes from unresolved V genes, and the rest has no known cause. Recorded for this sample are around 100,000 clones; over 65% of them occurred a single time. The top ten clones comprise about 5.1% of the sample. Specimen: peripheral blood, collected 60 weeks after starting pembrolizumab. Every receptor here comes from an adult with mismatch repair-deficient cancer.

This clone was counted between two and nine times. This chain joins TRBV6-4 and TRBJ2-1, with TRBD2 identical over 11 bases. V shed 2 bases, J shed 4 bases, and the junction held 4 bases outside the gene matches. The CDR3 totals 16 residues. The germline V gene has CDR1 MRHNA and CDR2 SNTAGT. Written as DNA, the CDR3 is TGTGCCAGCAGTGACACCGGGACTAGCGGATACAATGAGCAGTTCTTC. This encodes CASSDTGTSGYNEQFF.

The chain recombines TRBV27 with TRBJ2-1; D is possibly TRBD2 (6 bases). The CDR3 loop spans 16 amino acids. V gave up 4 bases and J gave up 7 bases, with 20 bases separating them. CDR1 is MNHEY, CDR2 SMNVEV, per germline (reference sequence). Here the CDR3 DNA reads TGTGCCAGCAGTTCCCCCGGGATAGCGGAATGGAATGAGCAGTTCTTC. Its translation: CASSSPGIAEWNEQFF.

The V call is TRBV5-5, the J call TRBJ1-5, with D unresolved. Germline V gene lookup returns CDR1 SGHKS and CDR2 YYEKEE (reference sequence). Between the trimmed V and J ends, which lost 4 bases and 2 bases, there was a span of 16 bases. The CDR3 runs to 16 residues. The CDR3 DNA reads as TGTGCCAGCAGCCCGGACGCGGGATTCGGCAATCAGCCCCAGCATTTT. Its protein product is CASSPDAGFGNQPQHF. Using reference TRBV5-5 and TRBJ1-5 for the parts outside the CDR3, the full variable domain is DAGVTQSPTHLIKTRGQQVTLRCSPISGHKSVSWYQQVLGQGPQFIFQYYEKEERGRGNFPDRFSARQFPNYSSELNVNALLLGDSALYLCASSPDAGFGNQPQHFGDGTRLSIL.

The chain recombines TRBV10-1 with TRBJ1-1; 8 bases align to TRBD1. Germline trimming cut 6 bases from V and 1 base from J; bases unmatched to any gene: 4. Germline V gene lookup returns CDR1 WNHNN and CDR2 SYGVQD (reference sequence). The CDR3 consists of 14 residues. DNA for the CDR3: TGCGCCAGCAGGGCCGGGACAGGGAACACTGAAGCTTTCTTT. Protein sequence: CASRAGTGNTEAFF.

This chain joins TRBV4-1 and TRBJ1-2, with D hard to call. The V and J ends lost 0 bases and 8 bases respectively, with 16 bases between them. Germline CDR1 and CDR2: MGHRA and YSYEKL. This CDR3 has 15 amino acids. This chain's CDR3 is CASSQDFLGFGGYTF. CDR3 coding DNA: TGCGCCAGCAGCCAAGATTTTCTTGGCTTTGGGGGCTACACCTTC.

The chain is built from TRBV7-2 and TRBJ1-2; TRBD1 matches 9 bases. CDR1 and CDR2 from the germline V gene are SGHTA and FQGNSA. The junction had 8 bases not matched to a gene; V was cut back by 5 bases and J by 4 bases. The CDR3 spans 15 residues. The CDR3: CASSQYRDRAYGYTF. The DNA of the CDR3 is TGTGCCAGCAGCCAATACCGGGACAGGGCCTATGGCTACACCTTC.

The chain recombines TRBV27 with TRBJ2-2; D gene uncertain. The V end was cut by 6 bases, the J end by 0 bases, with 14 bases between. The germline gives CDR1 MNHEY, CDR2 SMNVEV (reference sequence). CDR3 length equals 16 residues. The CDR3 nucleotides are TGTGCCAGCAGACTCAGGCAGAACGCGAACACCGGGGAGCTGTTTTTT. Protein: CASRLRQNANTGELFF.

The rearrangement uses TRBV18 and TRBJ1-1; D is unclear. Germline-derived CDR1 and CDR2 are KGHSH and LQKENI. Trimming shortened V by 3 bases and J by 5 bases, and 10 bases separated the two germline ends. The CDR3 has 13 residues. CDR3 nucleotides: TGTGCCAGCTCACCGGGTGCCGGTACTGAAGCTTTCTTT. Translated: CASSPGAGTEAFF.

The chain has TRBV29-1 and TRBJ2-1; D uncertain. Trimming shortened V by 4 bases and J by 0 bases, and 7 bases separated the two germline ends. The CDR3 consists of 13 residues. The V gene's germline CDR1 is SQVTM and CDR2 ANQGSEA. The CDR3 reads CSVAGDSYNEQFF. CDR3 nucleotide sequence: TGCAGCGTTGCAGGTGACTCCTACAATGAGCAGTTCTTC.

The gene calls are TRBV18 and TRBJ1-2; D is uncertain. The CDR3 contains 14 residues. V dropped 5 bases and J dropped 3 bases, with 13 bases sitting between them. Germline-derived CDR1 and CDR2 are KGHSH and LQKENI. The CDR3, as DNA: TGTGCCAGCTCAGAGTTTTTCGGAGACTATGGCTACACCTTC. This codes for CASSEFFGDYGYTF. The whole variable domain, filled in from reference TRBV18 and TRBJ1-2, reads NAGVMQNPRHLVRRRGQEARLRCSPMKGHSHVYWYRQLPEEGLKFMVYLQKENIIDESGMPKERFSAEFPKEGPSILRIQQVVRGDSAAYFCASSEFFGDYGYTFGSGTRLTVV.

This clone was detected a few times. J is TRBJ2-2 and V is TRBV7-2; D assignment may be TRBD1 or TRBD2 (5 bases each). CDR1 and CDR2 from the germline V gene are SGHTA and FQGNSA. The ends were cut back, 8 bases at V and 7 bases at J, with 17 bases in the middle. The CDR3 runs to 14 residues. The DNA for the CDR3 is TGTGCCAGCGCCGGACGGGGCGCAGGCGGGGAGCTGTTTTTT. Translating gives CASAGRGAGGELFF.

The chain recombines TRBV9 with TRBJ1-4; unclear D gene. Germline V CDR1 and CDR2: SGDLS, YYNGEE. The CDR3 is 17 residues long. The V end was cut by 3 bases, the J end by 3 bases, with 18 bases between. CDR3 in amino acids: CASSGRPTPPANEKLFF. The DNA for the CDR3 is TGTGCCAGCAGCGGCCGACCGACCCCGCCGGCTAATGAAAAACTGTTTTTT.

The V call is TRBV19, the J call TRBJ1-5, with D unresolved. V lost 7 bases and J 0 bases, leaving 13 bases between the germline ends. Looked up from germline, CDR1 is LNHDA and CDR2 is SQIVND (reference sequence). This CDR3 has 15 amino acids. CDR3 protein: CASIERRSSNQPQHF. The DNA of the CDR3 is TGTGCCAGTATCGAGCGACGGAGTAGCAATCAGCCCCAGCATTTT.

This chain connects TRBV19 to TRBJ1-2; D possibly corresponds to TRBD1 (5 bases). The CDR3 runs 13 residues. V lost 1 base to trimming and J lost 9 bases, with 12 bases between them. Per the germline V gene, CDR1 is LNHDA and CDR2 is SQIVND (reference sequence). CDR3 in DNA: TGTGCCAGTAGTATAGGGTGGCAGGGACGCTACACCTTC. As protein: CASSIGWQGRYTF.

This rearrangement joins TRBV5-3 to TRBJ1-1; TRBD1 might be the D (5 bases). TRBV5-3 is designated an ORF whose function remains uncertain. The CDR3 is 14 residues long. V gave up 0 bases and J gave up 3 bases, with 9 bases separating them. CDR3 amino acids: CARSLEQVYTEAFF. The CDR3 coding sequence is TGTGCCAGAAGCTTGGAACAGGTGTACACTGAAGCTTTCTTT.

The CDR3: CASSMGDSVDGYTF. CDR3 DNA: TGTGCCAGTAGTATGGGGGACTCGGTGGATGGCTACACCTTC. The V gene is TRBV19, the J gene TRBJ1-2; tentative D call: TRBD1 (5 bases). Trimming took off 3 bases at V and 6 bases at J, with 14 bases between the two ends. In germline, CDR1 is LNHDA, CDR2 SQIVND (reference sequence). The CDR3 has 14 residues.

This chain uses TRBV14 with TRBJ2-3; D ambiguous. Trimming shortened V by 4 bases and J by 9 bases, and 11 bases separated the two germline ends. Germline V CDR1 and CDR2: SGHDN, FVKESK. This CDR3 region has 12 residues. The CDR3 sequence: CASSPFTDTQYF. The CDR3 DNA reads TGTGCCAGCAGCCCTTTTACCGACACGCAGTATTTT. Together with reference TRBV14 and TRBJ2-3, the CDR3 gives the full variable domain: EAGVTQFPSHSVIEKGQTVTLRCDPISGHDNLYWYRRVMGKEIKFLLHFVKESKQDESGMPNNRFLAERTGGTYSTLKVQPAELEDSGVYFCASSPFTDTQYFGPGTRLTVL.

The chain is built from TRBV7-8 and TRBJ2-7; the match to TRBD2 covers 7 bases. The V gene end was trimmed by 1 base and the J gene end by 7 bases; junction bases not matched to a gene: 4. Germline-derived CDR1 and CDR2 are SGHVS and FQNEAQ. The length of the CDR3 is 13 residues. The chain's CDR3 is CASSLGGSVEQYF. DNA of the CDR3: TGTGCCAGCAGCTTAGGCGGGAGCGTAGAGCAGTACTTC.

The gene calls are TRBV19 and TRBJ2-1, with 9 positions matching TRBD2. From germline, CDR1 is LNHDA and CDR2 SQIVND (reference sequence). The trim removed 5 bases at V and 6 bases at J, leaving 14 bases unmatched. The CDR3 extends over 17 amino acids. The CDR3 bases are TGTGCCAGTAGTCTTAGCGGGAGTCTAGTTTCAGCCAATGAGCAGTTCTTC. Protein: CASSLSGSLVSANEQFF.

The chain recombines TRBV27 with TRBJ1-1; D remains unclear. CDR1 is MNHEY and CDR2 is SMNVEV in the germline V gene (reference sequence). V lost 6 bases and J lost 4, with 12 bases in between. CDR3 size: 13 residues. CDR3 sequence: CASSLPGGTEAFF. CDR3 nucleotides: TGTGCCAGCAGCCTGCCCGGTGGCACTGAAGCTTTCTTT.

This rearrangement joins TRBV10-1 to TRBJ2-2; no clear D. The CDR3 sequence is 18 residues long. Between the trimmed V and J ends, which lost 8 bases and 5 bases, there was a span of 27 bases. CDR1 is WNHNN and CDR2 is SYGVQD in the germline V gene (reference sequence). The CDR3 bases are TGCGCCAGCCTACCACACTCCCGGGCCTCACTCAGGACCGGGGAGCTGTTTTTT. Its protein is CASLPHSRASLRTGELFF.

The genes are TRBV5-4 and TRBJ2-5; no firm D call. The ends were cut back, 4 bases at V and 1 base at J, with 8 bases in the middle. The CDR3 has 13 amino acids. CDR1 is SGHNT, CDR2 YYREEE, per germline (reference sequence). The chain's CDR3 is CASSRAIQETQYF. Written as DNA, the CDR3 is TGTGCCAGCAGCCGAGCAATCCAAGAGACCCAGTACTTC.

This clone has a single count. The chain couples TRBV7-2 to TRBJ2-7; D may be TRBD2 (5 bases). The V gene's germline CDR1 is SGHTA and CDR2 FQGNSA. The germline V and J ends were trimmed by 3 bases and 3 bases, with 9 bases remaining between them. The CDR3 totals 13 residues. Here the CDR3 DNA reads TGTGCCAGCAGCTTTACTAGTATCTACGAGCAGTACTTC. Translation gives CASSFTSIYEQYF.

This clone was counted ten times or more. J is TRBJ2-7 and V is TRBV30; 14 bases align to TRBD2. The CDR3 is made up of 15 amino acids. CDR1 is GTSNPN and CDR2 is SVGIG in the germline V gene (reference sequence). Losses at the gene ends were 3 bases for V and 7 bases for J; bases not matched to a gene: 8. CDR3 nucleotides: TGTGCCTGGAGGACGGGACTAGCGGGAGTGAGGGAGCAGTACTTC. It yields the protein CAWRTGLAGVREQYF.

Comment on this clone: This sample includes further DNA sequences coding for the same CDR3. This chain links TRBV19 with TRBJ2-7, with 13 positions matching TRBD2. The CDR3 covers 14 residues. With V trimmed by 6 bases and J by 3 bases, 2 bases remained unmatched. Germline V lookup: CDR1 LNHDA, CDR2 SQIVND (reference sequence). CDR3 region: CASSRTSGSYEQYF. CDR3 bases: TGTGCCAGTAGCCGGACTAGCGGGAGCTACGAGCAGTACTTC.

This clone appeared a few times. The V and J genes are TRBV7-3 and TRBJ2-7; 7 bases match TRBD1. Germline V gene sequence: CDR1 SGHTA, CDR2 FQGTGA. Losses at the gene ends were 5 bases for V and 6 bases for J; bases not matched to a gene: 7. The CDR3 is 13 residues long. CDR3: CASSPQGMAEQYF. As DNA, the CDR3 is TGTGCCAGCAGCCCACAGGGGATGGCCGAGCAGTACTTC.

This clone has a handful of counts. The chain combines TRBV19 with TRBJ2-7, with 11 bases fitting TRBD2. Unmatched junction bases numbered 4, after V lost 3 bases and J lost 6 bases. Per the germline V gene, CDR1 is LNHDA and CDR2 is SQIVND (reference sequence). CDR3 length: 14 residues. The CDR3 DNA follows: TGTGCCAGTAGTATCTCCGGGACTAGCGGCGAGCAGTACTTC. Its protein is CASSISGTSGEQYF.

V gene TRBV7-3 combines with J gene TRBJ2-1; either TRBD1 or TRBD2 may supply D (5 bases each). V lost 5 bases and J 10 bases, leaving 18 bases between the germline ends. Germline V lookup: CDR1 SGHTA, CDR2 FQGTGA. The CDR3 extends over 14 amino acids. The CDR3 DNA sequence: TGTGCCAGCAGCATGGGACCCCTGGTGACCGAGCAGTTCTTC. Protein sequence: CASSMGPLVTEQFF.